These 14 T cell receptor beta chains came from one sample sequenced in a study of cytomegalovirus exposure and HLA in healthy donors (dated by TCRdb to between 2016 and 2019). Receptors were amplified or captured by the immunoSEQ multiplex PCR assay. The multiplex PCR relied on a mix of 60 forward primers for TCR Vbeta segments and 13 reverse primers for TCR Jbeta segments. This immuneACCESS table, as held by TCRdb, lists in-frame sequences with V and J called but not all clones. Of the missing ones, under half trace to an unresolved V gene in checked studies; the others have no known cause. The table kept for this sample lists over 100,000 clones. The ten largest clones capture approximately 6.8% of the sample. The source material was PBMCs. The receptors originated from a man aged 40-49 years in good health and CMV-seropositive.

The chain links TRBV5-4 to TRBJ2-7; 7 positions match TRBD2. The CDR3 runs 14 residues. The trim removed 4 bases at V and 0 bases at J, leaving 4 bases unmatched. The germline V gene encodes CDR1 SGHNT and CDR2 YYREEE (reference sequence). The CDR3 here is CASSRRESSYEQYF. The DNA of the CDR3 is TGTGCCAGCAGCAGGCGGGAGAGCTCCTACGAGCAGTACTTC.

The chain links TRBV6-5 to TRBJ1-2, with TRBD1 as a possible D gene (6 bases). The V gene lost 7 bases and the J gene lost 4 bases, with 16 bases spanning the gap. Germline V gives CDR1 MNHEY, CDR2 SVGAGI. This CDR3 is 14 amino acids long. CDR3 sequence (DNA): TGTGCCAGCACTCCGGGGGGGGGCGTCTATGGCTACACCTTC. Protein: CASTPGGGVYGYTF.

The chain carries TRBV7-3 and TRBJ2-5, with D tentatively TRBD1 (5 bases). V lost 6 bases and J lost 4, with 15 bases in between. The CDR3 has 14 amino acids. Germline loops: CDR1 SGHTA, CDR2 FQGTGA. The CDR3 DNA reads TGTGCCAGCAGTTCAGGGTTAGGCCCAGAGACCCAGTACTTC. Translated, it gives CASSSGLGPETQYF.

The CDR3 sequence: CASSQPAGRRVYEQYF. The DNA of the CDR3 is TGTGCCAGTAGTCAGCCGGCGGGGCGTAGAGTCTACGAGCAGTACTTC. This chain connects TRBV19 to TRBJ2-7; D perhaps matches TRBD2 (6 bases). Germline V CDR1 and CDR2: LNHDA, SQIVND (reference sequence). The germline V and J ends were trimmed by 5 bases and 3 bases, with 20 bases remaining between them. This CDR3 has 16 amino acids. The complete variable domain, with remaining parts taken from reference TRBV19 and TRBJ2-7, reads DGGITQSPKYLFRKEGQNVTLSCEQNLNHDAMYWYRQDPGQGLRLIYYSQIVNDFQKGDIAEGYSVSREKKESFPLTVTSAQKNPTAFYLCASSQPAGRRVYEQYFGPGTRLTVT.

The chain employs TRBV29-1 and TRBJ2-5, with a tentative D call TRBD1 (6 bases). The CDR3 is 11 amino acids. Germline V gives CDR1 SQVTM, CDR2 ANQGSEA. V lost 5 bases and J lost 6, with 10 bases in between. CDR3 amino acids: CSVIQGQTQYF. The CDR3 DNA follows: TGCAGCGTTATACAGGGCCAGACCCAGTACTTC.

The rearrangement joins TRBV6-5 to TRBJ2-1; 7 positions match TRBD2. CDR1 and CDR2 (germline): MNHEY, SVGAGI. The CDR3 runs to 13 residues. V shed 2 bases and J 10 bases; nucleotides not matched to a gene: 5. The CDR3, as DNA: TGTGCCAGCAGTTACCCGGCTAGCGGAGAGCAGTTCTTC. Translating it yields CASSYPASGEQFF.

The J gene is TRBJ2-1, the V gene TRBV15, with D possibly TRBD2 on 6 matching bases. Germline V gives CDR1 LNHNV, CDR2 YYDKDF (reference sequence). The V gene lost 5 bases and the J gene lost 7 bases, with 21 bases spanning the gap. The CDR3 covers 16 residues. The DNA for the CDR3 is TGTGCCACCAGCGCAAACCCGGGACTTGGGAGTAATGAGCAGTTCTTC. Translating gives CATSANPGLGSNEQFF.

The CDR3 here is CASREVDSGANVLTF. DNA for the CDR3: TGTGCCAGCAGGGAGGTGGACTCTGGGGCCAACGTCCTGACTTTC. The gene calls are TRBV6-1 and TRBJ2-6, with D possibly being TRBD2 (5 bases). The CDR3 covers 15 residues. The germline V and J ends were trimmed by 6 bases and 0 bases, with 9 bases remaining between them. Germline V gives CDR1 MNHNS, CDR2 SASEGT.

V gene TRBV4-1 combines with J gene TRBJ2-7; 9 bases agree with TRBD1. Germline V lookup: CDR1 MGHRA, CDR2 YSYEKL. V shed 2 bases and J 3 bases; nucleotides not matched to a gene: 8. The CDR3 is 16 residues long. The CDR3 loop is CASSQMDRGGNYEQYF. Written as DNA, the CDR3 is TGCGCCAGCAGCCAAATGGACAGGGGCGGCAACTACGAGCAGTACTTC.

The V and J genes are TRBV10-1 and TRBJ2-2; TRBD1 might be the D (6 bases). V lost 6 bases and J lost 3, with 11 bases in between. Germline values: CDR1 WNHNN, CDR2 SYGVQD (reference sequence). The CDR3 length is 14 residues. The CDR3 coding sequence is TGCGCCAGCAGGAGGGACACCTACACCGGGGAGCTGTTTTTT. Its protein product is CASRRDTYTGELFF.

J is TRBJ2-2 and V is TRBV9; TRBD2 aligns across 15 bases. This CDR3 comprises 18 residues. The V gene end was trimmed by 4 bases and the J gene end by 5 bases; junction bases not matched to a gene: 9. From germline, CDR1 is SGDLS and CDR2 YYNGEE. CDR3 amino acids: CASSHNPGLAGGTGELFF. In nucleotides, the CDR3 is TGTGCCAGCAGCCATAACCCTGGACTAGCGGGAGGGACCGGGGAGCTGTTTTTT.

The rearrangement uses TRBV27 and TRBJ2-7; D gene uncertain. Germline CDR1 is MNHEY and CDR2 is SMNVEV (reference sequence). This CDR3 spans 13 amino acids. Trimming removed 5 bases from V and 1 base from J, with 9 bases in between. Here the CDR3 reads CASSPLISYEQYF. DNA of the CDR3: TGTGCCAGCAGTCCACTTATTTCCTACGAGCAGTACTTC.

The chain uses TRBV9 and TRBJ1-2; 10 bases agree with TRBD1. This CDR3 is built from 15 residues. Germline CDR1 and CDR2: SGDLS and YYNGEE. J lost 4 bases, V lost 0 bases, and 3 bases had no gene match. This chain's CDR3 is CASSVETGGGYGYTF. The DNA for the CDR3 is TGTGCCAGCAGCGTAGAGACAGGGGGCGGCTATGGCTACACCTTC.

Turning to this clone: A junction end diverges from the germline sequence, so it may reflect a read error. The chain is built from TRBV13 and TRBJ2-1; D is undetermined. Germline lookup yields CDR1 PRHDT and CDR2 FYEKMQ (reference sequence). The CDR3 length is 11 residues. Here the CDR3 reads CASSLADEVLF. The CDR3 DNA is TGTGCCAGCAGCTTAGCCGATGAGGTACTCTTC.